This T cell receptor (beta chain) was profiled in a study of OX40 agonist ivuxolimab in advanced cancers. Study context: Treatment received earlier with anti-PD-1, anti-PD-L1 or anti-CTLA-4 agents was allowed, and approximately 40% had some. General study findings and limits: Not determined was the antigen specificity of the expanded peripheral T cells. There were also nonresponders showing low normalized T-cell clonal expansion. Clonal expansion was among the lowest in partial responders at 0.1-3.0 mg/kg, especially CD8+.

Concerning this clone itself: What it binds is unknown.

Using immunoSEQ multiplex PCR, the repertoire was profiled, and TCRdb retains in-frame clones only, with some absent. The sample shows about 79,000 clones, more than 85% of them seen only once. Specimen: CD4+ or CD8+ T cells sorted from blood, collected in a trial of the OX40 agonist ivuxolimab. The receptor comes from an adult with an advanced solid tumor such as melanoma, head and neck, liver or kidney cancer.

CDR3 in DNA: TGCGCCAGCAGTCAATCGGGGCGGGAGGCCGCTCGCACAGATACGCAGTATTTT. Amino acid sequence: CASSQSGREAARTDTQYF. The chain uses TRBV23-1 and TRBJ2-3; TRBD2 matches at 8 bases. TRBV23-1 is recorded as an ORF, its role being uncertain. J lost 1 base, V lost 0 bases, and 9 bases had no gene match. The CDR3 runs 18 residues.